This T cell receptor beta chain was profiled in a study of cytomegalovirus exposure and HLA in healthy donors. Study-wide findings and caveats: Later analysis revealed greater clonal expansion in HLA-associated TCR beta chains than in equally common others.

The CDR3 is 13 residues long. Trimming stripped 3 bases from V and 10 bases from J, with 13 bases between. Per the germline V gene, CDR1 is GTSNPN and CDR2 is SVGIG (reference sequence). Notes on this clone: The antigen remains undetermined.

13 Jbeta primers and 60 Vbeta primers were used for the PCR. Original analysis: Later, roughly 86 million unique TCR beta chains were counted in an analysis, and about 10 million of them were shared. The assay was immunoSEQ multiplex PCR, and TCRdb's table has in-frame clones only and misses some. Clonal size and the V and J genes are those of that table, whereas D and trimming came from the DNA. Of about 190,000 clones in the sample, roughly 73% are singletons; the top ten hold approximately 2.1%. This TCR was sampled from a woman aged 25 to 39 in good health and CMV-seropositive. This chain uses TRBV30 with TRBJ1-6; tentative D call: TRBD1 (5 bases). Sequencing was done on a sample of PBMCs. CDR3 DNA sequence: TGTGCCTGGAGCTCCGAAGGGGAATCACCCCTCCACTTT. This gives the protein CAWSSEGESPLHF.